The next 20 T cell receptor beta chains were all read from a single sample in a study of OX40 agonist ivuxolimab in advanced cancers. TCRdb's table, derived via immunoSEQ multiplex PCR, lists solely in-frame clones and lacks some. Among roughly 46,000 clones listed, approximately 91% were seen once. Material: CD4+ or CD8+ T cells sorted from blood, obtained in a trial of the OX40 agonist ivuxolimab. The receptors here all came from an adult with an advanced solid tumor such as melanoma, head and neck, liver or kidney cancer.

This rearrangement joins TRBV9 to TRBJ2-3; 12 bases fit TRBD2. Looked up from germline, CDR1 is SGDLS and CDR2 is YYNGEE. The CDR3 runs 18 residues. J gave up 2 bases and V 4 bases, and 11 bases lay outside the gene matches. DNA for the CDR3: TGTGCCAGCAGCCTACTGGGGGGACTAGCGGGTTTCACAGATACGCAGTATTTT. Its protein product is CASSLLGGLAGFTDTQYF.

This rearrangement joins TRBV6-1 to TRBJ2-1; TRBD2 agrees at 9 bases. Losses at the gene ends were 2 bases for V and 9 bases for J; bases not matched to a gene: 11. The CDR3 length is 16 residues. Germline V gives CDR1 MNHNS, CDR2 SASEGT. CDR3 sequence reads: CASSERSGRSLGEQFF. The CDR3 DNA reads TGTGCCAGCAGTGAACGTAGCGGGAGAAGTTTAGGTGAGCAGTTCTTC.

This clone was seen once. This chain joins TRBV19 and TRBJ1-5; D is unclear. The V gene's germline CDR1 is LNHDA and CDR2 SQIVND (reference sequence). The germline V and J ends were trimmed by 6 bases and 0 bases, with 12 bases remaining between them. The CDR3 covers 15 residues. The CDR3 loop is CASSREGYSNQPQHF. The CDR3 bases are TGTGCCAGTAGCCGTGAGGGTTATAGCAATCAGCCCCAGCATTTT.

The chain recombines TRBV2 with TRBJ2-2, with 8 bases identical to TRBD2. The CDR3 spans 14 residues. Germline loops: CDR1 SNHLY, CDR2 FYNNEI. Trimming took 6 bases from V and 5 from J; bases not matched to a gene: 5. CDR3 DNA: TGTGCCAGCAGGGTGGCTAGCGGGACCGGGGAGCTGTTTTTT. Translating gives CASRVASGTGELFF.

CDR3 coding DNA: TGTGCCAGCAGTTTTTGGAATGGGGGAGAGACCCAGTACTTC. This gives the protein CASSFWNGGETQYF. The gene calls are TRBV28 and TRBJ2-5; possibly TRBD1 or TRBD2 for D (5 bases each). CDR1 is MDHEN and CDR2 is SYDVKM in the germline V gene. V was shortened by 3 bases and J by 4 bases, with 12 bases between the two germline ends. The CDR3 extends over 14 amino acids. The full variable domain, in which reference TRBV28 and TRBJ2-5 provide the parts outside the CDR3, is DVKVTQSSRYLVKRTGEKVFLECVQDMDHENMFWYRQDPGLGLRLIYFSYDVKMKEKGDIPEGYSVSREKKERFSLILESASTNQTSMYLCASSFWNGGETQYFGPGTRLLVL.

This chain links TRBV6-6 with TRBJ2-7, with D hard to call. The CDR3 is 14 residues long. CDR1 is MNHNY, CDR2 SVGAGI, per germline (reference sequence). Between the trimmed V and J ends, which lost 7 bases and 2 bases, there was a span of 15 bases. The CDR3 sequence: CASKTRTLPYEQYF. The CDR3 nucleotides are TGTGCCAGCAAAACCAGGACCTTACCCTACGAGCAGTACTTC.

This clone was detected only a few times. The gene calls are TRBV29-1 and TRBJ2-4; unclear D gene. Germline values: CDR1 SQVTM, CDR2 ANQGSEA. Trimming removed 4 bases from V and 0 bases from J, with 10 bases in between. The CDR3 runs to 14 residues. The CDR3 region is CSVGALGAKNIQYF. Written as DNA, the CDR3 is TGCAGCGTTGGAGCATTGGGAGCCAAAAACATTCAGTACTTC.

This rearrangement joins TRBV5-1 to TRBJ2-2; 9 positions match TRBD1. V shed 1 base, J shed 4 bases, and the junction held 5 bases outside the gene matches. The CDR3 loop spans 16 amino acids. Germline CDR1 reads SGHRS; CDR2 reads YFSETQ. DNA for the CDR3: TGCGCCAGCAGCTTGCTGACAGGGGGAGGCACCGGGGAGCTGTTTTTT. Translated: CASSLLTGGGTGELFF.

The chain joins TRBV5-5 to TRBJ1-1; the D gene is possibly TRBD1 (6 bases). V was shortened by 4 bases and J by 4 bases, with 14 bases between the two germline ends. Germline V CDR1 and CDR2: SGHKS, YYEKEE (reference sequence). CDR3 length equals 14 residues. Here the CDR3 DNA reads TGTGCCAGCAGCCTGGGACAAACGAGCACTGAAGCTTTCTTT. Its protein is CASSLGQTSTEAFF.

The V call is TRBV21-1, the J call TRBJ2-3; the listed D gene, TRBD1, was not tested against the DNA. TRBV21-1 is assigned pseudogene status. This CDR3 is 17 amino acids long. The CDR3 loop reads CASSKGWTGGGTDTQYF. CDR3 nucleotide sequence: TGTGCCAGCAGCAAAGGCTGGACAGGGGGTGGCACAGATACGCAGTATTTT.

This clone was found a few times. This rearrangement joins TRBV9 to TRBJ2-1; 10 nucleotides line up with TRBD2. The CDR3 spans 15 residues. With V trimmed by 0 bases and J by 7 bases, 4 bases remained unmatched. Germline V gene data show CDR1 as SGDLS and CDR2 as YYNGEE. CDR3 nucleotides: TGTGCCAGCAGCGTAGCAGCGGGAGGGCTTAATGAGCAGTTCTTC. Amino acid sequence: CASSVAAGGLNEQFF.

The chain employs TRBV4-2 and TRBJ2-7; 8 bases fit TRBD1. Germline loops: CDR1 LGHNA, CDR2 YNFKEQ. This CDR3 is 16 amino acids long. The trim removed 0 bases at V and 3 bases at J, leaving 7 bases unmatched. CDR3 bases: TGTGCCAGCAGCCAAGATCGTACAGGGGGTAGCTACGAGCAGTACTTC. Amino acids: CASSQDRTGGSYEQYF.

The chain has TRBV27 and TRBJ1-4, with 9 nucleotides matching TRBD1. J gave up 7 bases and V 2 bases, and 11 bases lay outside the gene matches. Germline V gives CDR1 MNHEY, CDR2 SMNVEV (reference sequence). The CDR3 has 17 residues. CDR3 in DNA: TGTGCCAGCAGTTTAGGACAGGGGATCCCTCAGGGTGAAAAACTGTTTTTT. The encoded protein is CASSLGQGIPQGEKLFF.

CDR3 nucleotides: TGTGCCAGCAGTTTTCACCCCGGGGGGAACCCGAACACCGGGGAGCTGTTTTTT. Amino acid sequence: CASSFHPGGNPNTGELFF. This chain joins TRBV27 and TRBJ2-2, with 7 nucleotides matching TRBD2. Germline CDR1 is MNHEY and CDR2 is SMNVEV (reference sequence). V lost 3 bases to trimming and J lost 0 bases; unmatched junction nucleotides: 10. The CDR3 is 18 residues long.

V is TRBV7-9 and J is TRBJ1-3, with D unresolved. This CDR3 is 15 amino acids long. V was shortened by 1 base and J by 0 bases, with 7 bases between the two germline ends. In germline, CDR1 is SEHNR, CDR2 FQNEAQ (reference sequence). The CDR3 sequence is CASSLEGFSGNTIYF. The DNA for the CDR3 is TGTGCCAGCAGCTTAGAAGGTTTCTCTGGAAACACCATATATTTT. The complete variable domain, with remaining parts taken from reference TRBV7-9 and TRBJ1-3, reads DTGVSQNPRHKITKRGQNVTFRCDPISEHNRLYWYRQTLGQGPEFLTYFQNEAQLEKSRLLSDRFSAERPKGSFSTLEIQRTEQGDSAMYLCASSLEGFSGNTIYFGEGSWLTVV.

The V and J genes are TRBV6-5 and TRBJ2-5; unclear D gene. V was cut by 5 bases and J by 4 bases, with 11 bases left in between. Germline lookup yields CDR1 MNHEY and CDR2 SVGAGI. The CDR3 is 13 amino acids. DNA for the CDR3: TGTGCCAGCAGTCCGCCCGGACGAGAGACCCAGTACTTC. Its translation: CASSPPGRETQYF.

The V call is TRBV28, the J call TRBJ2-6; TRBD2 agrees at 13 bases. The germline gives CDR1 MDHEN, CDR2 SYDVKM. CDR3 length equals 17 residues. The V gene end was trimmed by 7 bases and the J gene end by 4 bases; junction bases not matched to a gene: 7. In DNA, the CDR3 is TGTGCCAGCAATGCACTAGCGGGAGGGTCGGGGGCCAACGTCCTGACTTTC. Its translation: CASNALAGGSGANVLTF.

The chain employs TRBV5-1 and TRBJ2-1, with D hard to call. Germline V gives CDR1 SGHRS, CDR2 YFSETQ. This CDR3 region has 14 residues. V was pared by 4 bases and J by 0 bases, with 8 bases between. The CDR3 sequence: CASSLQFSYNEQFF. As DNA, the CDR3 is TGCGCCAGCAGCCTTCAGTTCTCCTACAATGAGCAGTTCTTC.

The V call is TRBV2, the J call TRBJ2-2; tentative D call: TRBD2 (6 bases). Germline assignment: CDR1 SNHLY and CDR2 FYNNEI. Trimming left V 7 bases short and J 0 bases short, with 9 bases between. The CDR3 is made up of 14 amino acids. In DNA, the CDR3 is TGTGCCAGCAAAGGGACTTCGAACACCGGGGAGCTGTTTTTT. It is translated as CASKGTSNTGELFF.

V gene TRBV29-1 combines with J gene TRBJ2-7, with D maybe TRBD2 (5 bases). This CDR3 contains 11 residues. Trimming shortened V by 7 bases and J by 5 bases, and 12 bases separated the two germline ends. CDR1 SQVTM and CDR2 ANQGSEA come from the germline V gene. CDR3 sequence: CSARWRDEQYF. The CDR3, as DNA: TGCAGCGCAAGGTGGCGGGACGAGCAGTACTTC.